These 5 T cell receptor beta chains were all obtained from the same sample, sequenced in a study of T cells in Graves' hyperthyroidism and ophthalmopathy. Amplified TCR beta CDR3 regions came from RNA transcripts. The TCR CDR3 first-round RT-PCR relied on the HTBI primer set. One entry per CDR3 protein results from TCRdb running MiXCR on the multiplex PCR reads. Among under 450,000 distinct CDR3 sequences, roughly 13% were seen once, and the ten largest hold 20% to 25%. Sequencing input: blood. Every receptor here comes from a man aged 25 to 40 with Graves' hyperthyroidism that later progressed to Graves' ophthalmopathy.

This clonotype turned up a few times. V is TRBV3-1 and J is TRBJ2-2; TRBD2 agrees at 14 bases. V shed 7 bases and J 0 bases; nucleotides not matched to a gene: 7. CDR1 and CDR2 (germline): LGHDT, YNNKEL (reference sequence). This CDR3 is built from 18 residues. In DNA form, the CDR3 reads TGTGCCAGCAAATATGAGACTAGCGGGGGGGCGAACACCGGGGAGCTGTTTTTT. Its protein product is CASKYETSGGANTGELFF.

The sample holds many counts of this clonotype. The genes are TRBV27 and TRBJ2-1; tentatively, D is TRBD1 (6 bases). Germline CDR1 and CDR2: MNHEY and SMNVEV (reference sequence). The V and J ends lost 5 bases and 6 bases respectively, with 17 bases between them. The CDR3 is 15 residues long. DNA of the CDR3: TGTGCCAGCAGTCCCCATCCGACAGGCGGCAATGAGCAGTTCTTC. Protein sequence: CASSPHPTGGNEQFF.

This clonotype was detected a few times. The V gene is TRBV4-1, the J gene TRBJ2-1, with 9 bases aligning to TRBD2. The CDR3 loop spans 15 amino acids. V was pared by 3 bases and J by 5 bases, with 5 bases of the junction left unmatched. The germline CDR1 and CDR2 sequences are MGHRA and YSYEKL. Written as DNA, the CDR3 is TGCGCCAGCAGCCAGGTAGCGGGGGCCGACAATGAGCAGTTCTTC. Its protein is CASSQVAGADNEQFF.

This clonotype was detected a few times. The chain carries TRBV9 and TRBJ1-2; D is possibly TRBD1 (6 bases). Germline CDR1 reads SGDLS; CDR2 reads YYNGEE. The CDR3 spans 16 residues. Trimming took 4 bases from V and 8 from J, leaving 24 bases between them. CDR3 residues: CASSTPSHGQTQGYTF. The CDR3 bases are TGTGCCAGCAGCACTCCCAGCCACGGACAGACCCAAGGCTACACCTTC.

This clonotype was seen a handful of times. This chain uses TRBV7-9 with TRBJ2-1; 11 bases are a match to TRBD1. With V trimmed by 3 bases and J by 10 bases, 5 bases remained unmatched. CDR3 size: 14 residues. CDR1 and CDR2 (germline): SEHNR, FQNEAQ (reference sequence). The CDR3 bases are TGTGCCAGCAGCTTCGTGGACAGGGGGCGAGAGCAGTTCTTC. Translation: CASSFVDRGREQFF.